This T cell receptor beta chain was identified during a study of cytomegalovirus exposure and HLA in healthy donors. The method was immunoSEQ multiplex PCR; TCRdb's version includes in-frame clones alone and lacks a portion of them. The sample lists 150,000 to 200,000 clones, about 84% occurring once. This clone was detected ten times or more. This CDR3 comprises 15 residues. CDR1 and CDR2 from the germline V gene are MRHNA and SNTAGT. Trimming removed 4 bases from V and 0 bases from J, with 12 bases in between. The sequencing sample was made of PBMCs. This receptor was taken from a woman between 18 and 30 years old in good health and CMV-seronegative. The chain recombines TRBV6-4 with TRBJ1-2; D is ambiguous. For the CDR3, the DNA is TGTGCCAGCAGTGCTAGTCAATTTTCTAACTATGGCTACACCTTC. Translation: CASSASQFSNYGYTF.